Each of the 11 T cell receptor beta chains below was sequenced from the same sample in a study of OX40 agonist ivuxolimab in advanced cancers. The method was immunoSEQ multiplex PCR; TCRdb's version includes in-frame clones alone and lacks a portion of them. Among about 75,000 clones listed, 70% to 90% were seen once. The source was CD4+ or CD8+ T cells sorted from blood, collected in a trial of the OX40 agonist ivuxolimab. The receptors were sampled from an adult with an advanced solid tumor such as melanoma, head and neck, liver or kidney cancer.

About this clone itself: Mismatch with germline at one junction end may stem from a read error. V usage is TRBV6-5 and J usage is TRBJ2-7, with D tentatively TRBD1 (6 bases). In germline, CDR1 is MNHEY, CDR2 SVGAGI. This CDR3 is built from 15 residues. CDR3 sequence reads: CTSSYSTRGGYEQYF. The CDR3 nucleotides read TGTACCAGCAGTTACTCGACCAGGGGCGGGTACGAGCAGTACTTC.

The chain carries TRBV27 and TRBJ2-7; maybe TRBD2 (5 bases). The V and J ends lost 7 bases and 4 bases respectively, with 23 bases between them. The CDR3 loop spans 16 amino acids. Germline lookup yields CDR1 MNHEY and CDR2 SMNVEV (reference sequence). The CDR3 coding sequence is TGTGCCAGCATGTCACTATTAGCGCGAAGTGGGTACGAGCAGTACTTC. It translates to CASMSLLARSGYEQYF.

The J gene is TRBJ1-2, the V gene TRBV6-4, with TRBD1 as a possible D gene (6 bases). V was trimmed by 0 bases and J by 8 bases, leaving 16 bases between them. The CDR3 totals 15 residues. CDR1 and CDR2 from the germline V gene are MRHNA and SNTAGT. CDR3 in DNA: TGTGCCAGCAGTGACTCGACGGCAGGGGCGAGAGGCTACACCTTC. Translating gives CASSDSTAGARGYTF.

The chain recombines TRBV10-3 with TRBJ1-6; D gene uncertain. This CDR3 has 13 amino acids. Germline assignment: CDR1 ENHRY and CDR2 SYGVKD. V lost 7 bases to trimming and J lost 10 bases, with 14 bases between them. The CDR3, as DNA: TGTGCCATCAAAACTAACCCGGACTCACCCCTCCACTTT. This gives the protein CAIKTNPDSPLHF.

The V gene is TRBV27, the J gene TRBJ2-5; 8 bases are a match to TRBD2. Germline CDR1 reads MNHEY; CDR2 reads SMNVEV (reference sequence). CDR3 length: 13 residues. J gave up 3 bases and V 6 bases, and 3 bases lay outside the gene matches. CDR3 in DNA: TGTGCCAGCAGCCGAGCGGGAGAAGAGACCCAGTACTTC. Translation: CASSRAGEETQYF.

V and J are TRBV28 and TRBJ1-2, with D tentatively TRBD1 (6 bases). The CDR3 extends over 17 amino acids. Per germline, CDR1 MDHEN and CDR2 SYDVKM. The V end was cut by 1 base, the J end by 8 bases, with 23 bases between. The chain's CDR3 is CASSLFIGQGSVGGYTF. In DNA, the CDR3 is TGTGCCAGCAGTTTATTTATCGGGCAGGGGTCGGTGGGGGGCTACACCTTC.

This clone has only one observation. The J gene is TRBJ2-5, the V gene TRBV29-1; D unclear. CDR1 SQVTM and CDR2 ANQGSEA come from the germline V gene. Trimming removed 5 bases at V and 2 bases at J, with 12 bases between. The CDR3 has 13 residues. CDR3: CSVFLGVQETQYF. CDR3 DNA sequence: TGCAGCGTTTTTTTGGGCGTGCAAGAGACCCAGTACTTC.

The chain carries TRBV19 and TRBJ2-5, with D perhaps TRBD1 or TRBD2 (6 bases each). This CDR3 is 15 amino acids long. Germline-derived CDR1 and CDR2 are LNHDA and SQIVND (reference sequence). V shed 3 bases and J shed 4 bases, with 15 bases lying between them. The CDR3 reads CASSISGGIGETQYF. The CDR3 region has the DNA TGTGCCAGTAGTATCTCCGGGGGCATCGGAGAGACCCAGTACTTC.

This sequence joins TRBV27 and TRBJ2-7; D is unclear. The V gene lost 4 bases and the J gene lost 3 bases, with 13 bases spanning the gap. CDR3 length equals 14 residues. The germline V gene has CDR1 MNHEY and CDR2 SMNVEV (reference sequence). CDR3 DNA: TGTGCCAGCAGTTCCTGGACCGCTGTCTACGAGCAGTACTTC. It translates to CASSSWTAVYEQYF.

The chain uses TRBV18 and TRBJ2-6; a possible D gene is TRBD1 (5 bases). V was clipped by 5 bases and J by 4 bases, with 12 bases between them. This CDR3 is 15 amino acids long. The germline V gene has CDR1 KGHSH and CDR2 LQKENI. CDR3 region: CASSSQVAGANVLTF. In DNA form, the CDR3 reads TGTGCCAGCTCATCACAGGTGGCCGGGGCCAACGTCCTGACTTTC. The full variable domain, in which reference TRBV18 and TRBJ2-6 provide the parts outside the CDR3, is NAGVMQNPRHLVRRRGQEARLRCSPMKGHSHVYWYRQLPEEGLKFMVYLQKENIIDESGMPKERFSAEFPKEGPSILRIQQVVRGDSAAYFCASSSQVAGANVLTFGAGSRLTVL.

The rearrangement links TRBV5-4 to TRBJ2-7; D unclear. CDR1 SGHNT and CDR2 YYREEE come from the germline V gene (reference sequence). The length of the CDR3 is 13 residues. V lost 3 bases and J 3 bases, leaving 10 bases between the germline ends. The CDR3 here is CASSWSVNYEQYF. In DNA form, the CDR3 reads TGTGCCAGCAGCTGGAGTGTCAACTACGAGCAGTACTTC.